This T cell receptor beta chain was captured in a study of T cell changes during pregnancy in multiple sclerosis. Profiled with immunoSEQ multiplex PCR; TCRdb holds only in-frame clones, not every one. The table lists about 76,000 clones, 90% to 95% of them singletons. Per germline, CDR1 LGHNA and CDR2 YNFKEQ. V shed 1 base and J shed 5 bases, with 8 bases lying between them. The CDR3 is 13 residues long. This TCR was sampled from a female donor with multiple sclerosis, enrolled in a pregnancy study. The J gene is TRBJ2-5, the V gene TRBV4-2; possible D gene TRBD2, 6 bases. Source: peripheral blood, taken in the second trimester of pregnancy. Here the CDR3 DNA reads TGTGCCAGCAGCCAAGCCGGGAGCGAGACCCAGTACTTC. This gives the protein CASSQAGSETQYF.